This T cell receptor beta chain was obtained from a study of CD8 T cells in Susac syndrome. Study-wide results and caveats: The study recognized that the number of individuals in its TCR sequencing and HLA analysis was relatively small.

Random hexamers were used to reverse transcribe the RNA input (roughly 0.5 to 1 ug). The method of amplification for TCR beta CDR3 was immunoSEQ multiplex PCR, covering 54 Vbeta and 13 Jbeta. From the immunoSEQ multiplex PCR reads, TCRdb called clonotypes with MiXCR, one entry per CDR3 protein. Of about 200,000 distinct CDR3 sequences listed, 90% to 95% are singletons. V dropped 3 bases and J dropped 1 base, with 10 bases sitting between them. CDR1 and CDR2 from the germline V gene are KGHDR and SFDVKD. The length of the CDR3 is 15 residues. Points on this clonotype: As yet, its antigen is unknown.

Sequencing of TCR beta covered CD8+ and CD4+ T cells obtained from blood. Sequencing input: CD4+ T cells from PBMCs. The chain joins TRBV24-1 to TRBJ2-3; D is uncertain. The sequence derives from a human donor in good health. This CDR3 is CATSDPTVRTDTQYF. The CDR3, as DNA: TGTGCCACCAGTGATCCTACAGTACGCACAGATACGCAGTATTTT.